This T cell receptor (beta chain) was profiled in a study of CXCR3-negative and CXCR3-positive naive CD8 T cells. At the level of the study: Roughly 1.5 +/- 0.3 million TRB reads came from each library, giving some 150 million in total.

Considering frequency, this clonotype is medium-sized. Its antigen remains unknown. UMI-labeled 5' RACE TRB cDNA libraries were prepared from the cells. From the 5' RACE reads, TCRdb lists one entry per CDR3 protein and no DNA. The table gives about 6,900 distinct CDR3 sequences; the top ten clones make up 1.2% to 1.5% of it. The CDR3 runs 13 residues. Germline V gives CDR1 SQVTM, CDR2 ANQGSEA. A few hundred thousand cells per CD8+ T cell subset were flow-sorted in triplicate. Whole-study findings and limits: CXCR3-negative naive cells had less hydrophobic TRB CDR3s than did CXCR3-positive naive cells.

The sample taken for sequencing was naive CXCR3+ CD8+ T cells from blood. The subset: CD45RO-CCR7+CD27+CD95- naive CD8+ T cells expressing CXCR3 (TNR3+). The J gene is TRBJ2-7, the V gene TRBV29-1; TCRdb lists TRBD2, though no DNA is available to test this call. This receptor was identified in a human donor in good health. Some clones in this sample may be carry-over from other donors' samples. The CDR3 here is CSAELAGAYEQYF.